This section outlines one T cell receptor (beta chain) sequence together with its context. This record comes from a study of blood T cell repertoires in COVID-19. About the study: The origin of the acute and convalescent COVID-19 samples was the United States, Italy and Spain. Sample material is recorded as cDNA or gDNA derived from T cells, B-cell-depleted T cells, or PBMCs.

In the original processing: Reference gene primer amplification yielded estimated nucleated cell counts. Repertoires were generated with immunoSEQ multiplex PCR, while TCRdb's copy carries only in-frame clones and drops some. For V, J and clone size, that table is used; D and trimming come from the DNA. The sample includes about 52,000 clones, about 90% of them seen just once. The CDR3 contains 15 residues. Germline values: CDR1 MNHEY, CDR2 SVGAGI. The germline V and J ends were trimmed by 7 bases and 1 base, with 14 bases remaining between them. This sequence originates from a human donor in a cohort sampled during active COVID-19. What was sequenced was peripheral blood. This chain connects TRBV6-5 to TRBJ1-5; a possible D gene is TRBD1 (5 bases). CDR3 loop: CASKAVQASNQPQHF. CDR3 coding DNA: TGTGCCAGCAAGGCGGTACAGGCAAGCAATCAGCCCCAGCATTTT.